Described below is a single TCR beta chain sequence and its context. What it binds is unknown. The CDR3 is made up of 15 amino acids. The V gene's germline CDR1 is LGHNA and CDR2 YSLEER. V lost 2 bases, J lost 1 base, and 11 bases lay in between. This entry comes from a study of tumor and adjacent non-tumor tissue in lung cancer. Study-wide background: There were around 11 adenocarcinoma, a couple of squamous cell carcinoma and 1 small cell lung cancer cases.

A modified ARM-PCR protocol with three rounds of nested PCR amplified TCRbeta. TCRdb analysed the multiplex PCR reads with MiXCR anew, one entry per CDR3 protein. The profile shows some 99,000 distinct CDR3 sequences, 60% to 80% of them singletons. Findings and limits, study-wide: Top 100 clones took a larger repertoire share in normal lung. Significantly higher TCR diversity was found in tumor than normal lung.

RNA was extracted from bulk tissue without any cell sorting. Chemotherapy-naive patients with new lung cancer underwent thoracic surgery in China, August–late 2014. Material: lung tumor tissue. The TCR was taken from a woman aged 55-70 years with non-small cell lung cancer. The J gene is TRBJ2-5, the V gene TRBV4-3; the D is unclear. The CDR3 is CASSQLWVGQETQYF. In nucleotides, the CDR3 is TGCGCCAGCAGCCAACTATGGGTGGGCCAAGAGACCCAGTACTTC.